These 7 T cell receptor beta chains share one sample of origin, sequenced in a study of T cell repertoires in cytomegalovirus infection. Each CDR3 protein is one row after TCRdb ran MiXCR on the reads. This sample yields approximately 550,000 distinct CDR3 sequences, of which approximately 15% are seen a single time; roughly a quarter belongs to the top ten. Sequences were obtained from CD8+ T cells from PBMCs. These TCRs come from a human donor in good health (CMV status not recorded). Some clones in this sample may be carry-over from other donors' samples.

The sample holds a few counts of this clonotype. This sequence joins TRBV6-1 and TRBJ2-7; D may be TRBD1 or TRBD2 (6 bases each). Germline CDR1 is MNHNS and CDR2 is SASEGT. The germline V and J ends were trimmed by 7 bases and 7 bases, with 20 bases remaining between them. The CDR3 covers 14 residues. CDR3 nucleotides: TGTGCCAGCACAACTTGGGGGGCCGTGGGTGAGCAGTACTTC. This translates into CASTTWGAVGEQYF.

This clonotype came up many times. The V and J genes are TRBV7-8 and TRBJ1-6; 9 bases line up with TRBD1. J gave up 10 bases and V 0 bases, and 13 bases lay outside the gene matches. The CDR3 extends over 18 amino acids. Germline assignment: CDR1 SGHVS and CDR2 FQNEAQ. CDR3 in amino acids: CASSLASGTGLIRSPLHF. In DNA form, the CDR3 reads TGTGCCAGCAGCTTAGCATCCGGGACAGGGTTGATTAGGTCACCCCTCCACTTT.

This clonotype was seen a handful of times. The chain uses TRBV7-3 and TRBJ2-1, with 7 bases identical to TRBD2. The CDR3 has 16 amino acids. CDR1 and CDR2 from the germline V gene are SGHTA and FQGTGA. Trimming removed 1 base from V and 5 bases from J; junction bases left unmatched: 8. The CDR3 sequence is CASSLMPGGVNNEQFF. CDR3 bases: TGTGCCAGCAGCTTAATGCCGGGGGGAGTCAACAATGAGCAGTTCTTC.

This clonotype was found once. The chain has TRBV20-1 and TRBJ1-5; 7 bases map to TRBD1. Trimming removed 1 base from V and 0 bases from J; junction bases left unmatched: 12. Germline V CDR1 and CDR2: DFQATT, SNEGSKA (reference sequence). The CDR3 has 18 residues. CDR3 nucleotide sequence: TGCAGTGCTAGAGCTGTGACAGGGACCCTTTATAGCAATCAGCCCCAGCATTTT. Protein sequence: CSARAVTGTLYSNQPQHF.

This clonotype was detected only a few times. V and J are TRBV27 and TRBJ2-1; 11 bases line up with TRBD2. Per germline, CDR1 MNHEY and CDR2 SMNVEV (reference sequence). Trimming removed 6 bases from V and 7 bases from J; junction bases left unmatched: 5. CDR3 size: 14 residues. The CDR3 sequence: CASRQLAGENEQFF. CDR3 DNA: TGTGCCAGCAGGCAACTAGCGGGGGAAAATGAGCAGTTCTTC.

The V call is TRBV4-1, the J call TRBJ1-1; D might be TRBD1 (5 bases). The germline gives CDR1 MGHRA, CDR2 YSYEKL. Deletions cut 2 bases from V and 7 bases from J, with 8 bases between. The CDR3 spans 12 residues. This CDR3 reads CASSQTRGEAFF. CDR3 DNA sequence: TGCGCCAGCAGCCAAACGAGGGGTGAAGCTTTCTTT.

Only a few counts were recorded for this clonotype. The chain links TRBV19 to TRBJ1-1; no clear D. V was cut by 5 bases and J by 4 bases, with 11 bases left in between. The CDR3 runs to 13 residues. Germline values: CDR1 LNHDA, CDR2 SQIVND (reference sequence). DNA for the CDR3: TGTGCCAGTAGTGGGCGGAGGACCACTGAAGCTTTCTTT. Translated: CASSGRRTTEAFF. Full variable domain (rest looked up from reference TRBV19 and TRBJ1-1): DGGITQSPKYLFRKEGQNVTLSCEQNLNHDAMYWYRQDPGQGLRLIYYSQIVNDFQKGDIAEGYSVSREKKESFPLTVTSAQKNPTAFYLCASSGRRTTEAFFGQGTRLTVV.